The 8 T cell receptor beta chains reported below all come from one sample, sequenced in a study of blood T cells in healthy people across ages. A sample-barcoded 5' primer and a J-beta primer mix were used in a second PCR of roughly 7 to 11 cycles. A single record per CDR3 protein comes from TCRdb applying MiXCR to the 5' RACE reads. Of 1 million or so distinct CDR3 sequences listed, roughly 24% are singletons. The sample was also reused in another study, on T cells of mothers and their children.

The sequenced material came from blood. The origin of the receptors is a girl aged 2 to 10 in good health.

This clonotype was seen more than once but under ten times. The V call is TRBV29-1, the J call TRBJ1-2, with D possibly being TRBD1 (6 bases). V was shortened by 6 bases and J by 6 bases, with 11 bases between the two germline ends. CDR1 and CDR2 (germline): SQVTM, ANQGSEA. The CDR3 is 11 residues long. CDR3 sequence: CSVIWGHGYTF. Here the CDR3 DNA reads TGCAGCGTCATATGGGGGCATGGCTACACCTTC.

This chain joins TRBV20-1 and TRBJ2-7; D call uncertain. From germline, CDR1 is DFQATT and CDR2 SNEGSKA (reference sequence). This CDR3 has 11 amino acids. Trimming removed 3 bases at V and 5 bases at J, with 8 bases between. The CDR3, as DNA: TGCAGTGCTAGCCGGACCGACGAGCAGTACTTC. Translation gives CSASRTDEQYF.

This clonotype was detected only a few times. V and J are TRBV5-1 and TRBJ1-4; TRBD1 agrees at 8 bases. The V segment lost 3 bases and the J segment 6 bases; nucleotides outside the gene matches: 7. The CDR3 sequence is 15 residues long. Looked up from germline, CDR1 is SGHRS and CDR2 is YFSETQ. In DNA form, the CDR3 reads TGCGCCAGCAGCTCCGGACAGGGAAAAGATGAAAAACTGTTTTTT. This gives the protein CASSSGQGKDEKLFF. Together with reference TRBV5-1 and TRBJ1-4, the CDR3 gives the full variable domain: KAGVTQTPRYLIKTRGQQVTLSCSPISGHRSVSWYQQTPGQGLQFLFEYFSETQRNKGNFPGRFSGRQFSNSRSEMNVSTLELGDSALYLCASSSGQGKDEKLFFGSGTQLSVL.

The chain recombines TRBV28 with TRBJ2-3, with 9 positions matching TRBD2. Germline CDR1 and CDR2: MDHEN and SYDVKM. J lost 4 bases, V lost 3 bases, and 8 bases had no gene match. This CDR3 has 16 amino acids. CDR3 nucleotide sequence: TGTGCCAGCAGTTTCCCTGTAGCGGGAGATCCAGATACGCAGTATTTT. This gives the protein CASSFPVAGDPDTQYF.

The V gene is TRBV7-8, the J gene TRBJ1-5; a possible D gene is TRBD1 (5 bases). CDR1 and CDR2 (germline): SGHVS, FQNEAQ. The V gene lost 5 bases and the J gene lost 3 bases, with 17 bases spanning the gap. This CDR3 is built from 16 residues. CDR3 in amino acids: CASSLWGRGFNQPQHF. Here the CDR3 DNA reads TGTGCCAGCAGCCTCTGGGGACGGGGTTTCAATCAGCCCCAGCATTTT.

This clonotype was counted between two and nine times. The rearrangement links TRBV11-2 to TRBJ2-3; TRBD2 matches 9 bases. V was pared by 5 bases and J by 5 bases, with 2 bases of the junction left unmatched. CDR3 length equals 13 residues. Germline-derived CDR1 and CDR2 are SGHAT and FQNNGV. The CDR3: CASSISGRDTQYF. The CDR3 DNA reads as TGTGCCAGCAGCATTAGCGGGAGAGATACGCAGTATTTT.

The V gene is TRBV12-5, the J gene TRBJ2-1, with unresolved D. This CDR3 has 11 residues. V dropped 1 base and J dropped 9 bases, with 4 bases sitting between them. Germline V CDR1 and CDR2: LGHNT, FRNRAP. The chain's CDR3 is CASGLGVEQFF. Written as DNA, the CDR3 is TGTGCTAGTGGTTTGGGTGTTGAGCAGTTCTTC.

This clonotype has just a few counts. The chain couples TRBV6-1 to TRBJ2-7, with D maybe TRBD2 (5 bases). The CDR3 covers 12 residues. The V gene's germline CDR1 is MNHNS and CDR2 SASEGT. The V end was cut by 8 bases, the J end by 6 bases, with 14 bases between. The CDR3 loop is CASLWKDSEQYF. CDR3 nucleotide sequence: TGTGCCAGCTTGTGGAAGGACTCCGAGCAGTACTTC.